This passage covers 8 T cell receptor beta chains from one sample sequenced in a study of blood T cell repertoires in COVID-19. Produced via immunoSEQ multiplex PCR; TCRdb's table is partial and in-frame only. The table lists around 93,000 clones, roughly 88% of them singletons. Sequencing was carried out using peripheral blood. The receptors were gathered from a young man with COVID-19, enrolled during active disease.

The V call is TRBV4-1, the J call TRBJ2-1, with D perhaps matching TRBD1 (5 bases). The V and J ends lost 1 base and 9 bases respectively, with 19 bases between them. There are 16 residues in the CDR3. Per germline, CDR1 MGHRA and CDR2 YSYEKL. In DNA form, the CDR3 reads TGCGCCAGCAGCCAAGCCGTATCGACAGTGGCCGGTGAGCAGTTCTTC. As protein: CASSQAVSTVAGEQFF.

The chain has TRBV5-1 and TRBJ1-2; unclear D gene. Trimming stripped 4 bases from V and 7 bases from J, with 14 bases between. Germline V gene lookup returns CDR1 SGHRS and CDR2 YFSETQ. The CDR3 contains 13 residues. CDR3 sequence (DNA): TGCGCCAGCAGCCTTCAGGATCGGTTTGGCTACACCTTC. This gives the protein CASSLQDRFGYTF.

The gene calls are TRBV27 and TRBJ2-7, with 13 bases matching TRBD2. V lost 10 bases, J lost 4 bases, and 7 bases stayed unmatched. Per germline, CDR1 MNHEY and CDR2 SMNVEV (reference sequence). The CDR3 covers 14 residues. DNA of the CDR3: TGTGCCATCGCGACTAGCGGGAGGCCGTACGAGCAGTACTTC. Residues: CAIATSGRPYEQYF.

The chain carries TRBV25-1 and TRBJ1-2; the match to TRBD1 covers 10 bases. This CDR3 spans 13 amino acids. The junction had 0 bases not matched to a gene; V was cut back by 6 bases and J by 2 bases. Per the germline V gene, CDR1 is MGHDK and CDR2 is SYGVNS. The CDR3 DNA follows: TGTGCCAGCAGGGGACAGGGGAACTATGGCTACACCTTC. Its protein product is CASRGQGNYGYTF.

The CDR3 DNA is TGCGCCAGCAGCCCGCTGGGAGCGGGAGTAGCTTACAATGAGCAGTTCTTC. This codes for CASSPLGAGVAYNEQFF. This chain joins TRBV4-3 and TRBJ2-1; 8 bases line up with TRBD2. Germline V gene data show CDR1 as LGHNA and CDR2 as YSLEER. Unmatched junction bases numbered 12, after V lost 4 bases and J lost 4 bases. CDR3 size: 17 residues.

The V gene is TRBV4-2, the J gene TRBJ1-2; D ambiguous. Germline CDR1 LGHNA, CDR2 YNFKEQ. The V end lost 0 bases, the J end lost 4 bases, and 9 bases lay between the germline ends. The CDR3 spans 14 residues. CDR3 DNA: TGTGCCAGCAGCCAAGATAGGACTCTCTATGGCTACACCTTC. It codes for CASSQDRTLYGYTF.

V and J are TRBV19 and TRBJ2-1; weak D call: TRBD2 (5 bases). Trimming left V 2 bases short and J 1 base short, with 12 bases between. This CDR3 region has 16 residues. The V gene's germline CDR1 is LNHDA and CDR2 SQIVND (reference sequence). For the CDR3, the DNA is TGTGCCAGTAGTATAAAACTAGGCGGTTCCTACAATGAGCAGTTCTTC. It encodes CASSIKLGGSYNEQFF.

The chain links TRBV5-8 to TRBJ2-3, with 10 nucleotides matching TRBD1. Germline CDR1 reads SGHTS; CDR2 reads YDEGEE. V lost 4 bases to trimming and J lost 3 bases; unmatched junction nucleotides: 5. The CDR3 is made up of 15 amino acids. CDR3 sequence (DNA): TGTGCCAGCAGCCGGGGACAGGGGTATACAGATACGCAGTATTTT. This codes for CASSRGQGYTDTQYF.